The clone carrying this TCR beta chain was detected a few times. The antigen remains undetermined. This entry is derived from a study of T cell repertoires in cytomegalovirus infection. Study background: Alongside well-studied HLA-B-restricted CMV epitopes, recently identified HLA-C-restricted CMV epitopes were also used. Both a matching HLA type and CMV infection were indicated by public TCR beta signatures.

Overall study results and limits: Ex vivo responses were dominated by HLA-C-restricted CMV-specific TCR beta clonotypes. The study identified carriers of CMV plus the relevant HLA from cumulative public TCR beta family frequency.

TCRdb fed the reads into MiXCR, producing one record per CDR3 protein. The sample lists 450,000 to 600,000 distinct CDR3 sequences; roughly 42% were seen once. CDR1 KGHSH and CDR2 LQKENI come from the germline V gene. The length of the CDR3 is 17 residues. With V trimmed by 0 bases and J by 3 bases, 5 bases remained unmatched. Sequenced here: cultured PBMCs, sampled from culture after CMV antigen stimulation. V gene TRBV18 combines with J gene TRBJ2-5, with 12 nucleotides matching TRBD2. The TCR originated in a human donor in good health (CMV status not recorded). Some clones in this sample may be carry-over from other donors' samples. The CDR3 bases are TGTGCCAGCTCACCACCGAGTCGGACTAGCGGGAAAGAGACCCAGTACTTC. It translates to CASSPPSRTSGKETQYF.